These T cell receptor beta chains were read from a single sample in a study of naive and memory T cell subsets. MiXCR, run by TCRdb on the 5' RACE reads, gives a single entry per CDR3 protein. This sample yields 55,000 to 65,000 distinct CDR3 sequences, of which more than 6.5% are seen a single time; 15% to 20% belongs to the top ten. Source of these receptors: a female donor in good health. CDR3s include the opening cysteine and the closing phenylalanine or tryptophan.

>TRBV6-5|TRBJ1-2
CASSTTANYGYTF
>TRBV20-1|TRBJ1-6
CSATSGQGANSPLHF
>TRBV11-3|TRBJ1-4
CASSLGEKLFF
>TRBV7-3|TRBJ2-2
CASRLGGTGNTGELFF
>TRBV20-1|TRBJ1-5
CSARPQGNQPQHF
>TRBV5-1|TRBJ2-3
CASSAGDYEWARADTQYF
>TRBV7-9|TRBJ1-1
CASSPEANTEAFF
>TRBV29-1|TRBJ2-5
CSVELASDQETQYF
>TRBV12-3/TRBV12-4|TRBJ1-2
CASSLGLGYTF
>TRBV19|TRBJ1-5
CASSAGQGATQPQHF